This T cell receptor (beta chain) derives from a study of patients and donors after allogeneic stem cell transplantation. This clonotype was observed many times. Each CDR3 protein is one row after TCRdb ran MiXCR on the RT-PCR reads. The sample includes some 160,000 distinct CDR3 sequences, 24% of them seen just once. CDR1 and CDR2 from the germline V gene are SGHTA and FQGTGA. The CDR3 is made up of 15 amino acids. The V gene lost 3 bases and the J gene lost 2 bases, with 13 bases spanning the gap. The TCR comes from a human donor who was either an allogeneic HSCT recipient or a stem cell or donor lymphocyte infusion donor (not recorded which). It is not recorded whose cells these are; they may come from a transplant donor. The sequencing sample was made of blood, either unsorted or a sorted T cell fraction (not recorded which). The chain links TRBV7-3 to TRBJ1-2; perhaps TRBD1 as D (6 bases). Here the CDR3 reads CASSLEGTNNYGYTF. The CDR3 DNA reads TGTGCCAGCAGCTTGGAAGGGACAAACAACTATGGCTACACCTTC.